This T cell receptor beta chain came from a study of regulatory T cells in long-lasting Graves disease. Points from the study as a whole: Those with persistent disease had in common more public clonotypes (about 3,000) than new patients (approximately 970).

TCR beta libraries were built with iRepertoire HTBI primers and Arm-PCR of CDR3 regions. TCRdb called the multiplex PCR reads again in MiXCR, with one record for every CDR3 protein. The sample records around 250,000 distinct CDR3 sequences, 20% being singletons. V shed 0 bases and J shed 0 bases, with 10 bases lying between them. Germline values: CDR1 SGHDT, CDR2 YYEEEE. The CDR3 is 16 amino acids. Sample time point: newly diagnosed GD, antithyroid drugs for less than 3 months. From RNA extracted from PBMCs, the TCR library was made. In regard to this clonotype: Its antigen is unknown.

The rearrangement uses TRBV5-6 and TRBJ1-5, with D unresolved. The sequenced sample was peripheral blood mononuclear cells (PBMCs), obtained at new diagnosis, from a patient treated with antithyroid drugs. The sequence derives from a female donor with Graves disease. CDR3 bases: TGTGCCAGCAGCTTGGGTCCCGTGTATAGCAATCAGCCCCAGCATTTT. The encoded protein is CASSLGPVYSNQPQHF.